This T cell receptor (beta chain) was identified in a study of blood T cell repertoires in COVID-19. In the study overall: Some COVID-19 samples were acute and others convalescent; all came from the United States, Italy and Spain. PBMCs, B-cell-depleted T cells, or T cells were the source of the cDNA or gDNA that made up the material.

In the study's own analysis: Quantification of nucleated cells was approximated via reference gene primer amplification. The assay was immunoSEQ multiplex PCR, and TCRdb's table has in-frame clones only and misses some. The D gene and trimming were derived from the DNA, and the V and J assignments and clone size from that table. The sample shows hundreds of thousands of clones, approximately 81% of them seen only once. V was pared by 0 bases and J by 5 bases, with 4 bases between. There are 12 residues in the CDR3. Germline V gene lookup returns CDR1 LNHNV and CDR2 YYDKDF (reference sequence). The V and J genes are TRBV15 and TRBJ1-2, with D unresolved. This TCR was sampled from a woman of 80 years or more with acute or convalescent COVID-19. Sequenced material: peripheral blood. CDR3 DNA sequence: TGTGCCACCAGCAGAGACGGGTATGGCTACACCTTC. Translated, it gives CATSRDGYGYTF.